This TCR beta chain comes out of a study of T-cell memory formation after mild COVID-19. Each CDR3 protein gets one entry after TCRdb re-called the 5' RACE reads with MiXCR. This table has 120,000 to 150,000 distinct CDR3 sequences, about 5.5% appearing once. This CDR3 spans 14 amino acids. Per germline, CDR1 ENHRY and CDR2 SYGVKD. V lost 6 bases to trimming and J lost 4 bases; unmatched junction nucleotides: 4. Study-level results: Mostly located in CM and EM were contracting CD4+ clones, with contracting CD8+ clones located in EMRA. Second-wave clones with a day 37 peak had unconfirmed SARS-CoV-2 specificity.

This clonotype was counted many times. Its target is unknown. The sample consisted of PBMCs or a T cell subset sorted from them (not recorded which). This rearrangement joins TRBV10-3 to TRBJ2-2; 8 nucleotides agree with TRBD1. This receptor was taken from an adult woman who had mild COVID-19 (a few samples of this study predate the infection). Cell type and time point are not known. The DNA for the CDR3 is TGTGCCATCAGGGACAGGGAAGGCACCGGGGAGCTGTTTTTT. Its translation is CAIRDREGTGELFF.